This paragraph reports one T cell receptor beta chain. This sample was included in a study of OX40 agonist ivuxolimab in advanced cancers. At cycle 4 day 1, cycle 7 day 1, and baseline, blood was sampled. Data came from immunoSEQ multiplex PCR; TCRdb stores just in-frame clones and leaves some out. This table holds about 70,000 clones, about 73% found once. V was trimmed by 0 bases and J by 2 bases, leaving 8 bases between them. Germline V gene data show CDR1 as KGHSH and CDR2 as LQKENI. CDR3 length: 14 amino acids. V is TRBV18 and J is TRBJ2-7; perhaps TRBD2 as D (5 bases). The clonotype was recovered from an adult with an advanced solid tumor such as melanoma, head and neck, liver or kidney cancer. Source: CD4+ or CD8+ T cells sorted from blood, taken in a trial of the OX40 agonist ivuxolimab. For the CDR3, the DNA is TGTGCCAGCTCACCACCCGGGAACCCCTACGAGCAGTACTTC. It is translated as CASSPPGNPYEQYF.